These 29 T cell receptor beta chains were sequenced from one sample in a study of blood T cell repertoires in COVID-19. Only in-frame clones appear in the TCRdb table, and some are missing; sequencing was by immunoSEQ multiplex PCR. The data hold about 180,000 clones, with around 87% observed a single time. Sequencing was done on a sample of peripheral blood. These receptors originate from a man aged 35 to 55 with active or convalescent COVID-19.

This sequence joins TRBV30 and TRBJ2-2; 7 bases are shared with TRBD2. V lost 5 bases, J lost 1 base, and 1 base stayed unmatched. The germline V gene encodes CDR1 GTSNPN and CDR2 SVGIG (reference sequence). CDR3 length: 13 amino acids. The chain's CDR3 is CAWGGGNTGELFF. As DNA, the CDR3 is TGTGCCTGGGGCGGGGGGAACACCGGGGAGCTGTTTTTT. The full variable domain, in which reference TRBV30 and TRBJ2-2 provide the parts outside the CDR3, is SQTIHQWPATLVQPVGSPLSLECTVEGTSNPNLYWYRQAAGRGLQLLFYSVGIGQISSEVPQNLSASRPQDRQFILSSKKLLLSDSGFYLCAWGGGNTGELFFGEGSRLTVL.

The chain combines TRBV7-2 with TRBJ2-5, with D maybe TRBD1 (6 bases). The CDR3 is 16 amino acids. V was trimmed by 2 bases and J by 5 bases, leaving 18 bases between them. Germline V gene data show CDR1 as SGHTA and CDR2 as FQGNSA. CDR3 loop: CASSLKPRGYGETQYF. CDR3 DNA sequence: TGTGCCAGCAGCTTAAAGCCCAGGGGTTACGGCGAGACCCAGTACTTC.

This rearrangement joins TRBV9 to TRBJ2-1; 9 bases align to TRBD2. CDR3 length equals 14 residues. Trimming took 0 bases from V and 9 from J; bases not matched to a gene: 4. Germline values: CDR1 SGDLS, CDR2 YYNGEE. The CDR3 here is CASSVGGGDGEQFF. The CDR3 region has the DNA TGTGCCAGCAGCGTAGGCGGGGGGGATGGTGAGCAGTTCTTC.

The table lists this clone with a count of one. The genes are TRBV5-4 and TRBJ1-2; 9 bases are a match to TRBD1. The CDR3 spans 14 residues. Germline loops: CDR1 SGHNT, CDR2 YYREEE (reference sequence). Trimming removed 3 bases from V and 3 bases from J; junction bases left unmatched: 3. Written as DNA, the CDR3 is TGTGCCAGCAGCTCGAGGACAGGGGACTATGGCTACACCTTC. This encodes CASSSRTGDYGYTF.

This chain joins TRBV5-1 and TRBJ1-1, with D possibly TRBD1 on 6 matching bases. Germline values: CDR1 SGHRS, CDR2 YFSETQ. V lost 6 bases, J lost 2 bases, and 14 bases lay in between. The CDR3 has 14 amino acids. The CDR3 DNA reads as TGCGCCAGCACCCCCACAGGGCAAAACACTGAAGCTTTCTTT. This sequence encodes CASTPTGQNTEAFF.

As concerns this clone: Other DNA sequences of this sample code for an identical CDR3. The chain joins TRBV5-1 to TRBJ1-2; 8 positions agree with TRBD1. The CDR3 has 15 amino acids. With V trimmed by 2 bases and J by 4 bases, 7 bases remained unmatched. CDR1 and CDR2 from the germline V gene are SGHRS and YFSETQ. DNA for the CDR3: TGCGCCAGCAGCTTCACAGGGGGATCCTCCTATGGCTACACCTTC. Its protein product is CASSFTGGSSYGYTF.

In DNA, the CDR3 is TGTGCCTGGCCCGACAGGGGGCTTGAAAAACTGTTTTTT. Amino acids: CAWPDRGLEKLFF. The chain uses TRBV30 and TRBJ1-4, with 10 bases identical to TRBD1. The V segment lost 5 bases and the J segment 7 bases; nucleotides outside the gene matches: 4. The CDR3 loop spans 13 amino acids. CDR1 is GTSNPN, CDR2 SVGIG, per germline (reference sequence).

The V call is TRBV14, the J call TRBJ2-3, with TRBD2 matching over 9 bases. This CDR3 has 15 amino acids. CDR1 and CDR2 from the germline V gene are SGHDN and FVKESK. V lost 5 bases to trimming and J lost 3 bases; unmatched junction nucleotides: 6. This CDR3 reads CASSFYSGGTDTQYF. CDR3 in DNA: TGTGCCAGCAGCTTTTATAGCGGGGGTACAGATACGCAGTATTTT.

The genes are TRBV9 and TRBJ2-7; 9 positions agree with TRBD1. Trimming at V came to 3 bases and at J to 3 bases, leaving 7 bases not matched to a gene. CDR3 length: 15 amino acids. Germline V gene sequence: CDR1 SGDLS, CDR2 YYNGEE. The CDR3 loop reads CASSATGTGYYEQYF. The CDR3 nucleotides read TGTGCCAGCAGCGCAACCGGGACAGGGTACTACGAGCAGTACTTC.

The rearrangement joins TRBV7-9 to TRBJ1-3; no definite D call. The V and J ends lost 3 bases and 8 bases respectively, with 8 bases between them. Germline V gene data show CDR1 as SEHNR and CDR2 as FQNEAQ (reference sequence). The CDR3 contains 12 residues. CDR3 nucleotides: TGTGCCAGCAGCTTGGGCGGGGACACCATATATTTT. As protein: CASSLGGDTIYF. Full variable domain (missing parts from reference TRBV7-9 and TRBJ1-3): DTGVSQNPRHKITKRGQNVTFRCDPISEHNRLYWYRQTLGQGPEFLTYFQNEAQLEKSRLLSDRFSAERPKGSFSTLEIQRTEQGDSAMYLCASSLGGDTIYFGEGSWLTVV.

The V and J genes are TRBV18 and TRBJ1-4; 7 nucleotides match TRBD1. V gave up 4 bases and J gave up 7 bases; unmatched junction bases: 9. This CDR3 region has 15 residues. Germline assignment: CDR1 KGHSH and CDR2 LQKENI. The CDR3 DNA is TGTGCCAGCTCACATTCGGCACAGGGGAGTGAAAAACTGTTTTTT. Its protein product is CASSHSAQGSEKLFF. The variable domain in full, completed from reference TRBV18 and TRBJ1-4, reads NAGVMQNPRHLVRRRGQEARLRCSPMKGHSHVYWYRQLPEEGLKFMVYLQKENIIDESGMPKERFSAEFPKEGPSILRIQQVVRGDSAAYFCASSHSAQGSEKLFFGSGTQLSVL.

The chain couples TRBV4-2 to TRBJ2-3; D gene unclear. This CDR3 contains 14 residues. Germline V lookup: CDR1 LGHNA, CDR2 YNFKEQ. Trimming took 1 base from V and 6 from J, leaving 11 bases between them. The CDR3: CASSQGSGIDTQYF. In nucleotides, the CDR3 is TGTGCCAGCAGCCAAGGATCAGGAATCGATACGCAGTATTTT.

This clone was counted once. The V and J genes are TRBV4-1 and TRBJ1-6; no clear D. V was pared by 5 bases and J by 11 bases, with 19 bases between. Per germline, CDR1 MGHRA and CDR2 YSYEKL. This CDR3 has 15 amino acids. The CDR3 nucleotides read TGCGCCAGCAGCACCCGTCGGAGGAGGTATGCACCCCTCCACTTT. This sequence encodes CASSTRRRRYAPLHF.

This chain links TRBV10-2 with TRBJ1-2; 8 bases are shared with TRBD1. This CDR3 spans 14 amino acids. After removal of 7 bases from V and 5 bases from J, the junction contained 9 bases not matched to a gene. The germline gives CDR1 WSHSY, CDR2 SAAADI. CDR3 sequence: CASKKQGDSYGYTF. CDR3 DNA sequence: TGCGCCAGCAAAAAACAGGGGGACAGTTATGGCTACACCTTC.

The chain couples TRBV7-6 to TRBJ2-3; TRBD1 agrees at 9 bases. CDR1 and CDR2 (germline): SGHVS, FNYEAQ. Trimming took 5 bases from V and 4 from J; bases not matched to a gene: 10. This CDR3 comprises 16 residues. This CDR3 reads CASSQTGQGLSDTQYF. The CDR3 DNA reads as TGTGCCAGCAGCCAAACGGGACAGGGCTTATCAGATACGCAGTATTTT.

The chain combines TRBV10-2 with TRBJ1-4; D not resolved. Germline assignment: CDR1 WSHSY and CDR2 SAAADI. This CDR3 is 15 amino acids long. The germline V and J ends were trimmed by 6 bases and 0 bases, with 11 bases remaining between them. The CDR3 spells CASRRGSATNEKLFF. CDR3 nucleotide sequence: TGCGCCAGCAGGCGGGGTTCCGCAACTAATGAAAAACTGTTTTTT.

The CDR3 DNA reads TGTGCCAGCTCACCACTTTCTACAGGGGAGAACACTGAAGCTTTCTTT. It specifies CASSPLSTGENTEAFF. The chain combines TRBV18 with TRBJ1-1; 7 positions agree with TRBD1. Germline V gene data show CDR1 as KGHSH and CDR2 as LQKENI. V lost 1 base, J lost 1 base, and 6 bases stayed unmatched. CDR3 length: 16 residues.

CDR3 nucleotides: TGTGCCAGCAAACTAGCTGGAACAGATACGCAGTATTTT. Amino acid sequence: CASKLAGTDTQYF. The chain carries TRBV28 and TRBJ2-3; D may be TRBD2 (6 bases). CDR3 length: 13 amino acids. CDR1 is MDHEN and CDR2 is SYDVKM in the germline V gene. V lost 7 bases and J 3 bases, leaving 11 bases between the germline ends.

V and J are TRBV6-5 and TRBJ1-2; TRBD1 is a possible D gene (5 bases). Per the germline V gene, CDR1 is MNHEY and CDR2 is SVGAGI. V was shortened by 6 bases and J by 1 base, with 15 bases between the two germline ends. CDR3 length: 15 amino acids. This chain's CDR3 is CASSQAPGINYGYTF. The DNA of the CDR3 is TGTGCCAGCAGCCAGGCCCCAGGGATTAACTATGGCTACACCTTC.

The chain links TRBV11-2 to TRBJ2-7; no clear D gene. The CDR3 totals 13 residues. Germline V gene data show CDR1 as SGHAT and CDR2 as FQNNGV. Deletions cut 5 bases from V and 1 base from J, with 9 bases between. The CDR3 nucleotides read TGTGCCAGCAGCCCCGCACGGTCCTACGAGCAGTACTTC. This gives the protein CASSPARSYEQYF.

V usage is TRBV6-4 and J usage is TRBJ1-5; TRBD1 is a possible D gene (5 bases). V was clipped by 7 bases and J by 5 bases, with 9 bases between them. Germline V CDR1 and CDR2: MRHNA, SNTAGT. This CDR3 has 12 residues. CDR3 sequence: CASMGGHQPQHF. The DNA for the CDR3 is TGTGCCAGCATGGGGGGACATCAGCCCCAGCATTTT.

The table lists this clone with a count of one. The chain employs TRBV5-4 and TRBJ2-3; 10 nucleotides match TRBD2. With V trimmed by 2 bases and J by 2 bases, 5 bases remained unmatched. The CDR3 is 16 amino acids. Germline V CDR1 and CDR2: SGHNT, YYREEE (reference sequence). CDR3 loop: CASSFKTSGSTDTQYF. The CDR3 DNA sequence: TGTGCCAGCAGCTTCAAGACTAGCGGGTCCACAGATACGCAGTATTTT.

This chain links TRBV18 with TRBJ1-5; D gene ambiguous. The CDR3 is 14 residues long. V was pared by 5 bases and J by 0 bases, with 8 bases between. Germline loops: CDR1 KGHSH, CDR2 LQKENI. CDR3 bases: TGTGCCAGCTCATCGGCGGATAGCAATCAGCCCCAGCATTTT. This codes for CASSSADSNQPQHF.

V usage is TRBV9 and J usage is TRBJ1-4; D is ambiguous. Germline V gives CDR1 SGDLS, CDR2 YYNGEE. With 4 bases removed from V and 1 base from J, the gap between germline ends came to 8 bases. The CDR3 consists of 14 residues. CDR3 sequence: CASSPTGTNEKLFF. CDR3 DNA: TGTGCCAGCAGCCCCACGGGAACTAATGAAAAACTGTTTTTT.

The V and J genes are TRBV28 and TRBJ1-6; the D is unclear. The CDR3 is 17 amino acids. Trimming pared 3 bases from V and 0 bases from J, leaving 12 bases between. Germline CDR1 is MDHEN and CDR2 is SYDVKM. CDR3 region: CASSLRAGSSYNSPLHF. DNA for the CDR3: TGTGCCAGCAGTTTGAGGGCGGGGAGCTCCTATAATTCACCCCTCCACTTT.

This clone was recorded once. The genes are TRBV10-1 and TRBJ2-3; TRBD2 matches 7 bases. In germline, CDR1 is WNHNN, CDR2 SYGVQD (reference sequence). The CDR3 has 16 residues. Trimming cost V 0 bases and J 10 bases; bases outside gene matches: 13. CDR3 DNA sequence: TGCGCCAGCAGTGAGTCTCGGGGGGTCGAGATGGCGGCGCAGTATTTT. It encodes CASSESRGVEMAAQYF.

The J gene is TRBJ2-3, the V gene TRBV10-3, with unresolved D. Per germline, CDR1 ENHRY and CDR2 SYGVKD. V lost 0 bases, J lost 3 bases, and 7 bases lay in between. The CDR3 loop spans 14 amino acids. CDR3 amino acids: CAISESGRTDTQYF. The CDR3 DNA follows: TGTGCCATCAGTGAGTCCGGCAGGACAGATACGCAGTATTTT.

The rearrangement links TRBV6-5 to TRBJ1-1; 7 nucleotides align to TRBD1. Germline lookup yields CDR1 MNHEY and CDR2 SVGAGI. Unmatched junction bases numbered 9, after V lost 6 bases and J lost 11 bases. The CDR3 is 12 amino acids. The CDR3 region is CASRLNRGRAFF. DNA for the CDR3: TGTGCCAGCAGACTCAACAGGGGAAGGGCTTTCTTT.

V is TRBV6-2 or TRBV6-3 and J is TRBJ1-1, with TRBD1 matching 7 bases. The V segment lost 4 bases and the J segment 11 bases; nucleotides outside the gene matches: 7. The CDR3 runs 12 residues. Germline V gene data show CDR1 as MNHEY and CDR2 as SVGEGT. Here the CDR3 DNA reads TGTGCCAGCAGTTCCCGGACAGGTCGGGCTTTCTTT. It yields the protein CASSSRTGRAFF.